A selection of T cell receptor beta chains follows, all from one sample in a study of early T cells in non-severe SARS-CoV-2 infection. One entry per CDR3 protein, called by TCRdb with MiXCR from the 5' RACE reads. The sample lists about 45,000 distinct CDR3 sequences, around 10% occurring once. What was sequenced was whole blood. Receptors originate from an adult who was a healthcare worker with PCR-confirmed SARS-CoV-2 infection or an uninfected control (not recorded which). CDR3s include the opening cysteine and the closing phenylalanine or tryptophan. Fields, in order: D gene, V gene, J gene, clone size, CDR3 protein, CDR3 DNA. D genes are given only for firm matches. Size is omitted from some rows. Given values are once, few, many or a class for expanded clones.

D gene: -
V gene: TRBV10-3
J gene: TRBJ2-2
clone size: few
CDR3 protein: CASRQGSTGELFF
CDR3 DNA: TGTGCTTCGAGGCAGGGCTCCACCGGGGAGCTGTTTTTT

D gene: -
V gene: TRBV28
J gene: TRBJ2-1
clone size: few
CDR3 protein: CASSFFADEQFF
CDR3 DNA: TGTGCCAGCAGTTTTTTCGCCGATGAGCAGTTCTTC

D gene: -
V gene: TRBV21-1
J gene: TRBJ2-2
clone size: many
CDR3 protein: CASSKSPGLAGVRFSGELFF
CDR3 DNA: TGTGCCAGCAGCAAATCCCCGGGACTAGCGGGAGTTAGGTTCTCCGGGGAGCTGTTTTTT

D gene: TRBD2
V gene: TRBV6-2/TRBV6-3
J gene: TRBJ2-1
clone size: -
CDR3 protein: CASSYSLAGVYNEQFF
CDR3 DNA: TGTGCCAGCAGTTACTCGTTGGCGGGAGTCTACAATGAGCAGTTCTTC

D gene: TRBD2
V gene: TRBV6-2/TRBV6-3
J gene: TRBJ2-7
clone size: few
CDR3 protein: CASSRTSGIYEQYF
CDR3 DNA: TGTGCCAGCAGCCGTACTAGCGGGATCTACGAGCAGTACTTC

D gene: -
V gene: TRBV5-1
J gene: TRBJ2-1
clone size: many
CDR3 protein: CASQAGASSYNEQFF
CDR3 DNA: TGCGCCAGCCAGGCAGGGGCGAGTTCCTACAATGAGCAGTTCTTC

D gene: -
V gene: TRBV5-4
J gene: TRBJ2-7
clone size: few
CDR3 protein: CASSLVQSGEQYF
CDR3 DNA: TGTGCCAGCAGCTTGGTACAGAGCGGCGAGCAGTACTTC

D gene: TRBD2
V gene: TRBV3-1
J gene: TRBJ2-1
clone size: -
CDR3 protein: CASSKTSGRNSYNEQFF
CDR3 DNA: TGTGCCAGCAGCAAGACTAGCGGGAGAAACTCCTACAATGAGCAGTTCTTC

D gene: -
V gene: TRBV9
J gene: TRBJ2-2
clone size: few
CDR3 protein: CASSANPSTRGELSF
CDR3 DNA: TGTGCCAGCAGCGCGAACCCTAGTACCAGGGGGGAGCTGTCTTTT

D gene: -
V gene: TRBV4-3
J gene: TRBJ2-7
clone size: -
CDR3 protein: CASSPGSLGGEQYF
CDR3 DNA: TGCGCCAGCAGCCCGGGCTCCCTAGGGGGAGAGCAGTACTTC

D gene: -
V gene: TRBV29-1
J gene: TRBJ2-2
clone size: -
CDR3 protein: CSCLTGNTGELFF
CDR3 DNA: TGCAGTTGTTTGACAGGGAACACCGGGGAGCTGTTTTTT

D gene: -
V gene: TRBV20-1
J gene: TRBJ2-1
clone size: many
CDR3 protein: CSARDSSGQSYNEQFF
CDR3 DNA: TGCAGTGCTAGAGATTCTAGCGGACAGTCCTACAATGAGCAGTTCTTC

D gene: -
V gene: TRBV5-4
J gene: TRBJ2-1
clone size: many
CDR3 protein: CASSPDISPPNEQFF
CDR3 DNA: TGTGCCAGCAGCCCTGACATATCCCCCCCTAATGAGCAGTTCTTC

D gene: TRBD2
V gene: TRBV7-3
J gene: TRBJ2-1
clone size: few
CDR3 protein: CASSLTGPSASGSFNEQFF
CDR3 DNA: TGTGCCAGCAGCTTAACGGGGCCCAGCGCTAGCGGGAGCTTTAATGAGCAGTTCTTC

D gene: -
V gene: TRBV2
J gene: TRBJ2-7
clone size: few
CDR3 protein: CASSSDSGSYEQYF
CDR3 DNA: TGTGCCAGCTCATCGGACAGCGGATCCTACGAGCAGTACTTC

D gene: -
V gene: TRBV5-8
J gene: TRBJ1-2
clone size: -
CDR3 protein: CASSPGEGSYGYTF
CDR3 DNA: TGTGCCAGCAGCCCTGGGGAAGGGAGCTATGGCTACACCTTC

D gene: -
V gene: TRBV4-3
J gene: TRBJ2-2
clone size: few
CDR3 protein: CASSHQGLDTGELFF
CDR3 DNA: TGCGCCAGCAGCCACCAGGGTCTCGACACCGGGGAGCTGTTTTTT

D gene: TRBD2
V gene: TRBV6-5
J gene: TRBJ2-1
clone size: many
CDR3 protein: CASSYLASGGHNEQFF
CDR3 DNA: TGTGCCAGCAGTTACCTCGCTAGCGGGGGACACAATGAGCAGTTCTTC

D gene: -
V gene: TRBV6-6
J gene: TRBJ1-6
clone size: few
CDR3 protein: CASSPQSAGTYSPLHF
CDR3 DNA: TGTGCCAGCAGTCCCCAATCGGCAGGGACTTATTCACCCCTCCACTTT

D gene: TRBD1
V gene: TRBV28
J gene: TRBJ2-1
clone size: -
CDR3 protein: CASSLAGTGRNNEQFF
CDR3 DNA: TGTGCCAGCAGTTTAGCCGGGACAGGGAGAAACAATGAGCAGTTCTTC

D gene: -
V gene: TRBV9
J gene: TRBJ1-5
clone size: many
CDR3 protein: CASSVAGNSPQHF
CDR3 DNA: TGTGCCAGCAGCGTAGCGGGAAATTCGCCCCAGCATTTT

D gene: -
V gene: TRBV7-8
J gene: TRBJ1-3
clone size: many
CDR3 protein: CASSLGTAGNTIYF
CDR3 DNA: TGTGCCAGCAGCTTAGGGACAGCTGGAAACACCATATATTTT

D gene: -
V gene: TRBV29-1
J gene: TRBJ1-1
clone size: few
CDR3 protein: CSVVQSNTEAFF
CDR3 DNA: TGCAGCGTTGTCCAGTCGAACACTGAAGCTTTCTTT

D gene: -
V gene: TRBV11-3
J gene: TRBJ1-1
clone size: -
CDR3 protein: CASSSGQTNTEAFF
CDR3 DNA: TGTGCCAGCAGCTCGGGACAAACTAACACTGAAGCTTTCTTT

D gene: TRBD1
V gene: TRBV3-1
J gene: TRBJ1-4
clone size: -
CDR3 protein: CASSQGQLEKLFF
CDR3 DNA: TGTGCCAGCAGCCAGGGACAGCTTGAAAAACTGTTTTTT

D gene: TRBD1
V gene: TRBV7-2
J gene: TRBJ1-5
clone size: many
CDR3 protein: CASSPGQIHQPQHF
CDR3 DNA: TGTGCCAGCAGCCCGGGACAGATCCATCAGCCCCAGCATTTT

D gene: TRBD2
V gene: TRBV20-1
J gene: TRBJ2-1
clone size: few
CDR3 protein: CSATGTSGDYNEQFF
CDR3 DNA: TGCAGTGCTACCGGGACTAGCGGAGATTACAATGAGCAGTTCTTC

D gene: -
V gene: TRBV11-2
J gene: TRBJ2-3
clone size: many
CDR3 protein: CASSLVGGERNTQYF
CDR3 DNA: TGTGCCAGCAGCTTAGTGGGCGGGGAAAGAAATACGCAGTATTTT

D gene: -
V gene: TRBV28
J gene: TRBJ2-6
clone size: many
CDR3 protein: CASLDMTGANVLTF
CDR3 DNA: TGTGCCAGCCTGGATATGACTGGGGCCAACGTCCTGACTTTC

D gene: -
V gene: TRBV28
J gene: TRBJ2-5
clone size: many
CDR3 protein: CASSPTANQETQYF
CDR3 DNA: TGTGCCAGCAGTCCAACAGCCAACCAAGAGACCCAGTACTTC

D gene: TRBD1
V gene: TRBV13
J gene: TRBJ1-1
clone size: few
CDR3 protein: CASSLKVLTGGRGTEAFF
CDR3 DNA: TGTGCCAGCAGCTTAAAGGTCTTGACAGGGGGTCGTGGCACTGAAGCTTTCTTT

D gene: -
V gene: TRBV27
J gene: TRBJ2-7
clone size: many
CDR3 protein: CASSPRAVFPLYEQYF
CDR3 DNA: TGTGCCAGCAGTCCCAGAGCGGTATTTCCCCTCTACGAGCAGTACTTC